Presented here are 28 T cell receptor beta chains from one specimen sequenced in a study of technical replicates of blood from several donors. TCRdb's copy holds only in-frame clones and misses some; the assay was immunoSEQ multiplex PCR. The sample holds 70,000 to 80,000 clones, around 92% seen once. Material: T cells isolated from PBMCs. All receptors derive from a human donor in good health.

The chain recombines TRBV6-5 with TRBJ2-7; TRBD2 matches 7 bases. V gave up 0 bases and J gave up 2 bases; unmatched junction bases: 1. This CDR3 spans 14 amino acids. Germline CDR1 and CDR2: MNHEY and SVGAGI. Written as DNA, the CDR3 is TGTGCCAGCAGTTACTCGGCGGGGGCCTACGAGCAGTACTTC. Protein: CASSYSAGAYEQYF.

The chain combines TRBV2 with TRBJ2-5; tentative D call: TRBD2 (5 bases). The CDR3 sequence is 15 residues long. Per germline, CDR1 SNHLY and CDR2 FYNNEI. V lost 6 bases to trimming and J lost 5 bases, with 19 bases between them. The CDR3 DNA sequence: TGTGCCAGCAGCGATACGAAAGGGAGTGGTGAGACCCAGTACTTC. It translates to CASSDTKGSGETQYF.

Only a few counts were recorded for this clone. The rearrangement joins TRBV6-1 to TRBJ2-7, with D possibly TRBD2 on 5 matching bases. Germline V gene sequence: CDR1 MNHNS, CDR2 SASEGT. CDR3 length: 10 amino acids. Trimming cost V 10 bases and J 13 bases, with 17 bases left between them. The CDR3 DNA reads TGTGCCACGCAACGGGATATCGCCTACTTC. This encodes CATQRDIAYF.

This chain connects TRBV6-5 to TRBJ1-2; 8 nucleotides align to TRBD1. Germline trimming cut 6 bases from V and 4 bases from J; bases unmatched to any gene: 4. Germline assignment: CDR1 MNHEY and CDR2 SVGAGI. The CDR3 spans 13 residues. The CDR3 loop reads CASRRDRIYGYTF. The CDR3 DNA reads as TGTGCCAGCAGAAGGGACAGGATCTATGGCTACACCTTC.

The chain joins TRBV7-9 to TRBJ2-4; 7 bases match TRBD1. Germline-derived CDR1 and CDR2 are SEHNR and FQNEAQ (reference sequence). The CDR3 runs 18 residues. V was clipped by 5 bases and J by 9 bases; unmatched bases: 22. CDR3 DNA sequence: TGTGCCAGCAGCCCCACTACCTCTCTTGGACAGGTTTTTGGCATTCAGTACTTC. This sequence encodes CASSPTTSLGQVFGIQYF. Together with reference TRBV7-9 and TRBJ2-4, the CDR3 gives the full variable domain: DTGVSQNPRHKITKRGQNVTFRCDPISEHNRLYWYRQTLGQGPEFLTYFQNEAQLEKSRLLSDRFSAERPKGSFSTLEIQRTEQGDSAMYLCASSPTTSLGQVFGIQYFGAGTRLSVL.

The rearrangement joins TRBV4-3 to TRBJ2-1, with 13 bases identical to TRBD2. The V gene's germline CDR1 is LGHNA and CDR2 YSLEER. V shed 0 bases and J 10 bases; nucleotides not matched to a gene: 3. The length of the CDR3 is 15 residues. Written as DNA, the CDR3 is TGCGCCAGCAGCCAAGATCCACTAGCGGGAGGGGAGCAGTTCTTC. Its translation: CASSQDPLAGGEQFF.

The chain carries TRBV4-3 and TRBJ2-7; no clear D. V was clipped by 1 base and J by 3 bases, with 13 bases between them. There are 15 residues in the CDR3. Germline V CDR1 and CDR2: LGHNA, YSLEER. Here the CDR3 DNA reads TGCGCCAGCAGCCAAGGTCGAGGATATCGCTACGAGCAGTACTTC. Translation: CASSQGRGYRYEQYF.

This sequence joins TRBV2 and TRBJ2-5; TRBD2 might be the D (5 bases). CDR3 length: 13 amino acids. The germline gives CDR1 SNHLY, CDR2 FYNNEI. Trimming removed 5 bases at V and 2 bases at J, with 9 bases between. The CDR3 coding sequence is TGTGCCAGCAGTAAAAAGCGGCAAGAGACCCAGTACTTC. Amino acid sequence: CASSKKRQETQYF.

V is TRBV27 and J is TRBJ1-1; tentative D call: TRBD1 (6 bases). Trimming took off 0 bases at V and 8 bases at J, with 10 bases between the two ends. This CDR3 region has 13 residues. Per germline, CDR1 MNHEY and CDR2 SMNVEV (reference sequence). The CDR3 coding sequence is TGTGCCAGCAGTTTATCCGGGACAAGAGAAGCTTTCTTT. This codes for CASSLSGTREAFF.

This clone was recorded once. The chain uses TRBV5-1 and TRBJ2-3, with no clear D. The CDR3 sequence is 14 residues long. With 0 bases removed from V and 3 bases from J, the gap between germline ends came to 8 bases. The germline CDR1 and CDR2 sequences are SGHRS and YFSETQ. As DNA, the CDR3 is TGCGCCAGCAGCTTGGTACAGAGAACAGATACGCAGTATTTT. Its translation is CASSLVQRTDTQYF.

The chain links TRBV27 to TRBJ1-4; a weak D match, TRBD1 (6 bases). This CDR3 spans 18 amino acids. Germline CDR1 MNHEY, CDR2 SMNVEV (reference sequence). V lost 3 bases and J 7 bases, leaving 24 bases between the germline ends. This CDR3 reads CASSLGHGLSPGREKLFF. As DNA, the CDR3 is TGTGCCAGCAGTTTGGGACACGGGTTGAGCCCGGGGCGTGAAAAACTGTTTTTT.

CDR3 bases: TGTGCCTGGAGACACACAGTCCCTGGCTACACCTTC. Residues: CAWRHTVPGYTF. V and J are TRBV30 and TRBJ1-2; no clear D. Trimming removed 3 bases at V and 7 bases at J, with 12 bases between. Germline CDR1 is GTSNPN and CDR2 is SVGIG (reference sequence). The CDR3 has 12 amino acids.

The V and J genes are TRBV10-3 and TRBJ1-1; no reliable D call. Germline-derived CDR1 and CDR2 are ENHRY and SYGVKD. V gave up 3 bases and J gave up 3 bases, with 8 bases separating them. This CDR3 comprises 13 residues. CDR3 DNA sequence: TGTGCCATCAGTGACCCTATCTACACTGAAGCTTTCTTT. Protein product: CAISDPIYTEAFF.

The CDR3 reads CASSGGRRELFF. CDR3 bases: TGTGCCAGCAGTGGAGGACGGAGGGAACTGTTTTTT. V gene TRBV25-1 combines with J gene TRBJ1-4; no reliable D call. CDR3 size: 12 residues. Per the germline V gene, CDR1 is MGHDK and CDR2 is SYGVNS. V shed 4 bases and J shed 12 bases, with 12 bases lying between them.

V gene TRBV2 combines with J gene TRBJ1-1; perhaps TRBD1 as D (5 bases). Germline CDR1 is SNHLY and CDR2 is FYNNEI. V was cut by 4 bases and J by 6 bases, with 9 bases left in between. The CDR3 is 12 amino acids. The DNA for the CDR3 is TGTGCCAGCAGTGGGACAAGCGCTGAAGCTTTCTTT. Protein: CASSGTSAEAFF.

J is TRBJ1-5 and V is TRBV19; D is unresolved. The CDR3 loop spans 12 amino acids. Germline V CDR1 and CDR2: LNHDA, SQIVND (reference sequence). The ends were cut back, 6 bases at V and 3 bases at J, with 6 bases in the middle. The CDR3 loop reads CASRAYNQPQHF. The CDR3 DNA reads as TGTGCCAGTAGGGCATACAATCAGCCCCAGCATTTT.

This clone was seen just once. J is TRBJ2-1 and V is TRBV5-6, with D hard to call. The CDR3 length is 12 residues. From germline, CDR1 is SGHDT and CDR2 YYEEEE. With 1 base removed from V and 7 bases from J, the gap between germline ends came to 6 bases. CDR3 in DNA: TGTGCCAGCAGCTTGCTAGAGAATGAGCAGTTCTTC. This encodes CASSLLENEQFF.

The rearrangement links TRBV27 to TRBJ2-7, with TRBD2 matching 7 bases. J gave up 5 bases and V 6 bases, and 10 bases lay outside the gene matches. The CDR3 is 14 amino acids. Germline assignment: CDR1 MNHEY and CDR2 SMNVEV (reference sequence). CDR3 sequence reads: CASSLLAGAHEQYF. In DNA form, the CDR3 reads TGTGCCAGCAGCCTGCTCGCGGGAGCTCACGAGCAGTACTTC.

This clone is a singleton in its sample. V usage is TRBV5-4 and J usage is TRBJ2-1, with 8 bases identical to TRBD2. The junction had 11 bases not matched to a gene; V was cut back by 10 bases and J by 2 bases. The CDR3 has 15 amino acids. Germline V CDR1 and CDR2: SGHNT, YYREEE (reference sequence). The CDR3 sequence is CAFRSGTSTYNEQFF. The CDR3 DNA reads TGTGCCTTTAGGAGTGGGACTAGTACCTACAATGAGCAGTTCTTC.

CDR3 DNA sequence: TGTGCCAGGGGACTAGCTTTTTACGAGCAGTACTTC. Protein product: CARGLAFYEQYF. The gene calls are TRBV6-4 and TRBJ2-7, with 9 bases lining up with TRBD2. The CDR3 runs to 12 residues. Germline loops: CDR1 MRHNA, CDR2 SNTAGT. J lost 4 bases, V lost 9 bases, and 4 bases had no gene match.

V gene TRBV30 combines with J gene TRBJ2-1, with a possible D match to TRBD2 (5 bases). Trimming pared 0 bases from V and 6 bases from J, leaving 9 bases between. The CDR3 runs to 13 residues. The V gene's germline CDR1 is GTSNPN and CDR2 SVGIG (reference sequence). The chain's CDR3 is CAWSVGGGNEQFF. The CDR3 DNA follows: TGTGCCTGGAGTGTAGGCGGAGGCAATGAGCAGTTCTTC.

J is TRBJ1-4 and V is TRBV4-1, with 7 bases aligning to TRBD1. V lost 7 bases and J lost 7; bases outside the gene matches: 21. From germline, CDR1 is MGHRA and CDR2 YSYEKL. This CDR3 is 18 amino acids long. The CDR3 sequence: CASKSLTARDSLFEKLFF. For the CDR3, the DNA is TGCGCCAGCAAATCGCTGACCGCCAGGGACAGCTTATTTGAAAAACTGTTTTTT.

CDR3 loop: CASSPEGGRLSYEQYF. DNA of the CDR3: TGTGCCAGTTCCCCCGAGGGCGGGAGATTGTCCTACGAGCAGTACTTC. The chain recombines TRBV19 with TRBJ2-7; 7 nucleotides agree with TRBD2. Trimming took 8 bases from V and 1 from J; bases not matched to a gene: 14. Germline loops: CDR1 LNHDA, CDR2 SQIVND (reference sequence). This CDR3 spans 16 amino acids. Filled out from reference TRBV19 and TRBJ2-7, the complete variable domain reads DGGITQSPKYLFRKEGQNVTLSCEQNLNHDAMYWYRQDPGQGLRLIYYSQIVNDFQKGDIAEGYSVSREKKESFPLTVTSAQKNPTAFYLCASSPEGGRLSYEQYFGPGTRLTVT.

This chain uses TRBV7-2 with TRBJ2-5; no reliable D call. The germline V gene has CDR1 SGHTA and CDR2 FQGNSA. Trimming stripped 0 bases from V and 2 bases from J, with 10 bases between. CDR3 length: 15 amino acids. The CDR3 coding sequence is TGTGCCAGCAGCTTAGCGACGTACAGTCAAGAGACCCAGTACTTC. Protein sequence: CASSLATYSQETQYF.

The CDR3: CASSVADGGNEQFF. The DNA of the CDR3 is TGCGCCAGCAGTGTAGCCGACGGGGGCAATGAGCAGTTCTTC. The chain links TRBV10-2 to TRBJ2-1, with a possible D match to TRBD2 (6 bases). Germline CDR1 reads WSHSY; CDR2 reads SAAADI. V lost 4 bases and J lost 6, with 13 bases in between. This CDR3 comprises 14 residues.

V and J are TRBV30 and TRBJ2-7; D remains unclear. This CDR3 has 12 residues. The V gene's germline CDR1 is GTSNPN and CDR2 SVGIG (reference sequence). Trimming removed 5 bases from V and 3 bases from J, with 11 bases in between. The CDR3 loop is CAWGNTYYEQYF. DNA of the CDR3: TGTGCCTGGGGTAATACATACTACGAGCAGTACTTC. Looking up the rest from reference TRBV30 and TRBJ2-7 gives the full variable domain: SQTIHQWPATLVQPVGSPLSLECTVEGTSNPNLYWYRQAAGRGLQLLFYSVGIGQISSEVPQNLSASRPQDRQFILSSKKLLLSDSGFYLCAWGNTYYEQYFGPGTRLTVT.

This clone was found once. The chain carries TRBV5-8 and TRBJ2-3; D is unclear. CDR3 length: 14 amino acids. Looked up from germline, CDR1 is SGHTS and CDR2 is YDEGEE. Trimming took 0 bases from V and 2 from J, leaving 7 bases between them. Here the CDR3 DNA reads TGTGCCAGCAGCTTGGACTTGGTCACAGATACGCAGTATTTT. Amino acid sequence: CASSLDLVTDTQYF.

This clone was seen once. The gene calls are TRBV7-2 and TRBJ2-1; the D is unclear. CDR1 SGHTA and CDR2 FQGNSA come from the germline V gene. The length of the CDR3 is 16 residues. Trimming removed 0 bases at V and 2 bases at J, with 11 bases between. CDR3 sequence: CASSLAAGLTYNEQFF. The CDR3 nucleotides are TGTGCCAGCAGCTTAGCTGCCGGGTTAACCTACAATGAGCAGTTCTTC. The full variable domain, with the rest looked up from reference TRBV7-2 and TRBJ2-1, is GAGVSQSPSNKVTEKGKDVELRCDPISGHTALYWYRQSLGQGLEFLIYFQGNSAPDKSGLPSDRFSAERTGGSVSTLTIQRTQQEDSAVYLCASSLAAGLTYNEQFFGPGTRLTVL.